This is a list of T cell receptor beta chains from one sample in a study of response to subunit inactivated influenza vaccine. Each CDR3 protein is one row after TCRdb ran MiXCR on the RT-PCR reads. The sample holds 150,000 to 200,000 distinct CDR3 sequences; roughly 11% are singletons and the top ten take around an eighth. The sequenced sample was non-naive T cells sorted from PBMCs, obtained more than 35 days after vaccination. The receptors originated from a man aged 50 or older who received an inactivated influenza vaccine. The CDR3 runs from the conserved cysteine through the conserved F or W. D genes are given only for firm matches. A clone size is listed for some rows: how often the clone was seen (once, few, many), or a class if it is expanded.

DNA: TGCAGTGCTAGCCAGGGCTCAAACAATGAGCAGTTCTTC; CDR3: CSASQGSNNEQFF; V: TRBV20-1; D: NA; J: TRBJ2-1; size: NA
DNA: TGTGCTAGCAGCTTGTCAGCGAATCAGCCCCAGCATTTT; CDR3: CASSLSANQPQHF; V: TRBV7-7; D: NA; J: TRBJ1-5; size: few
DNA: TGTGCCAGCAGGAGGGGACTAGCGGGGCTCACAGATACGCAGTATTTT; CDR3: CASRRGLAGLTDTQYF; V: TRBV6-2/TRBV6-3; D: TRBD2; J: TRBJ2-3; size: NA
DNA: TGTGCCAGCAGCCCCGTTCAGGGAAGGCAGCCCCAGCATTTT; CDR3: CASSPVQGRQPQHF; V: TRBV6-2/TRBV6-3; D: NA; J: TRBJ1-5; size: NA
DNA: TGCAGTGCTAGCTCACTAGACCAAGAGACCCAGTACTTC; CDR3: CSASSLDQETQYF; V: TRBV20-1; D: NA; J: TRBJ2-5; size: once
DNA: TGTGCCAGCAGCCCAGGGGGCCGGGGCAGCGAGCAGTTCTTC; CDR3: CASSPGGRGSEQFF; V: TRBV12-3/TRBV12-4; D: TRBD1; J: TRBJ2-1; size: many
DNA: TGTGCCAGCAGCGACCGCAGGGCCGGGGAGCTGTTTTTT; CDR3: CASSDRRAGELFF; V: TRBV14; D: NA; J: TRBJ2-2; size: NA
DNA: TGCGCCAGCAGCCGGACATACCGGGACAGAGATCAGCCCCAGCATTTT; CDR3: CASSRTYRDRDQPQHF; V: TRBV4-3; D: TRBD1; J: TRBJ1-5; size: NA
DNA: TGTGCCAGCAGTTCCAGTGGGGTACAGACCCAGTACTTC; CDR3: CASSSSGVQTQYF; V: TRBV6-5; D: NA; J: TRBJ2-5; size: many
DNA: TGCGCCAGCAGCTTCAGAGAGGGACAGGGGGCCAATGAGCAGTTCTTC; CDR3: CASSFREGQGANEQFF; V: TRBV4-1; D: TRBD1; J: TRBJ2-1; size: many
DNA: TGTGCCAGCAGCTTAGCGGGATCTCTTTCCACCTACGAGCAGTACTTC; CDR3: CASSLAGSLSTYEQYF; V: TRBV11-2; D: NA; J: TRBJ2-7; size: many
DNA: TGTGCCAGCAACCGGGACAACAATCAGCCCCAGCATTTT; CDR3: CASNRDNNQPQHF; V: TRBV2; D: NA; J: TRBJ1-5; size: few
DNA: TGCAGTGCGCCGGCGGCCGGGGGAGAGACCCAGTACTTC; CDR3: CSAPAAGGETQYF; V: TRBV20-1; D: NA; J: TRBJ2-5; size: NA
DNA: TGTGCCAGTAGTATAGTAGCGGGAGAGAATGGTGAGCAGTTCTTC; CDR3: CASSIVAGENGEQFF; V: TRBV19; D: TRBD2; J: TRBJ2-1; size: few
DNA: TGCAGTGCTGCTCCAGCAGACACGGGCTATGGCTACACCTTC; CDR3: CSAAPADTGYGYTF; V: TRBV20-1; D: NA; J: TRBJ1-2; size: many
DNA: TGTGCCAGCAGCTTAAATAGCGGGAGGGCCTGGGATACGCAGTATTTT; CDR3: CASSLNSGRAWDTQYF; V: TRBV7-3; D: TRBD2; J: TRBJ2-3; size: many
DNA: TGTGCCAGTAGGACGACATCGGGGAACACTGAAGCTTTCTTT; CDR3: CASRTTSGNTEAFF; V: TRBV19; D: NA; J: TRBJ1-1; size: NA
DNA: TGCGCCAGCAGAAGGACAGGGTCCGACGGGGAGCTGTTTTTT; CDR3: CASRRTGSDGELFF; V: TRBV5-1; D: TRBD1; J: TRBJ2-2; size: few
DNA: TGTGCCGGGTCGGGGATCACTGAAGCTTTCTTT; CDR3: CAGSGITEAFF; V: TRBV30; D: NA; J: TRBJ1-1; size: NA
DNA: TGCGCCAGCAACTCCGGACAACCGATTCCTTCTGGAAACACCATATATTTT; CDR3: CASNSGQPIPSGNTIYF; V: TRBV4-3; D: NA; J: TRBJ1-3; size: NA
DNA: TGCAGTGCTAGGGGGGACAGTGAGTTCTACGAGCAGTACTTC; CDR3: CSARGDSEFYEQYF; V: TRBV20-1; D: TRBD1; J: TRBJ2-7; size: many
DNA: TGTGCCAGCAGCTTCGGGTTCAGGGCGGGAGATACGCAGTATTTT; CDR3: CASSFGFRAGDTQYF; V: TRBV5-5; D: NA; J: TRBJ2-3; size: few
DNA: TGTGCCAGCAGCCAAGGGACAGGGGTTGCTGGGGCCAACGTCCTGACTTTC; CDR3: CASSQGTGVAGANVLTF; V: TRBV3-1; D: TRBD1; J: TRBJ2-6; size: many
DNA: TGCGCCAGCAGCCATCGAAACACAGGGGGCAAGCGGACCGGGGAGCTGTTTTTT; CDR3: CASSHRNTGGKRTGELFF; V: TRBV4-1; D: TRBD1; J: TRBJ2-2; size: NA
DNA: TGCGCCAGCAGCTTCGCGACAGCAAACACTGAAGCTTTCTTT; CDR3: CASSFATANTEAFF; V: TRBV5-1; D: NA; J: TRBJ1-1; size: many
DNA: TGTGCCAGCAGTGATCCCGGGGGAAGGTTC; CDR3: CASSDPGGRF; V: TRBV2; D: NA; J: TRBJ2-7; size: NA
DNA: TGTGCCAGCGGACGTCGGGAGCAGTTCTTC; CDR3: CASGRREQFF; V: TRBV6-5; D: NA; J: TRBJ2-1; size: many
DNA: TGCGCCAGCAGCTTGGTGGGGGAGTTAAGCACTGAAGCTTTCTTT; CDR3: CASSLVGELSTEAFF; V: TRBV5-1; D: NA; J: TRBJ1-1; size: many
DNA: TGCAGCGTTGATCTTGCGGGGGGTGGTGCAGATACGCAGTATTTT; CDR3: CSVDLAGGGADTQYF; V: TRBV29-1; D: TRBD2; J: TRBJ2-3; size: many
DNA: TGTGCCAGCAGCCGCGGGACAGGGTTCAACGAGCAGTACTTC; CDR3: CASSRGTGFNEQYF; V: TRBV7-9; D: TRBD1; J: TRBJ2-7; size: few
DNA: TGTGCCAGCAGCCCGCCACGGACGATGGGAGGCTACACCTTC; CDR3: CASSPPRTMGGYTF; V: TRBV5-6; D: NA; J: TRBJ1-2; size: NA
DNA: TGTGCCAGCGACAATTACAATGAGCAGTTCTTC; CDR3: CASDNYNEQFF; V: TRBV6-2/TRBV6-3; D: NA; J: TRBJ2-1; size: many
DNA: TGTGCCAGCAGCCCAGCGGGAGGATCAGAGACCCAGTACTTC; CDR3: CASSPAGGSETQYF; V: TRBV3-1; D: TRBD2; J: TRBJ2-5; size: few
DNA: TGCGCCAGCAGCTTGGACGGGACAGGCACTGAAGCTTTCTTT; CDR3: CASSLDGTGTEAFF; V: TRBV5-1; D: TRBD1; J: TRBJ1-1; size: NA
DNA: TGTGCCAGCAGCCAGTGGCGGGACCCCTCTGAAGCTTTCTTT; CDR3: CASSQWRDPSEAFF; V: TRBV7-9; D: NA; J: TRBJ1-1; size: few
DNA: TGTGCCAGCAGTTTCCTCCCGGCAGGGTTAGATTCACCCCTCCACTTT; CDR3: CASSFLPAGLDSPLHF; V: TRBV6-5; D: NA; J: TRBJ1-6; size: many
DNA: TGTGCCATCAGTGAGTTCTCGAGCTCCTACAATGAGCAGTTCTTC; CDR3: CAISEFSSSYNEQFF; V: TRBV10-3; D: NA; J: TRBJ2-1; size: few
DNA: TGCGCCAGCAGCTACGGGACTAGCGGGTCCACAGATACGCAGTATTTT; CDR3: CASSYGTSGSTDTQYF; V: TRBV5-1; D: TRBD2; J: TRBJ2-3; size: few
DNA: TGTGCCAGCAGCCCCCCGGGCTCGGGATCACAAGAGACCCAGTACTTC; CDR3: CASSPPGSGSQETQYF; V: TRBV3-1; D: NA; J: TRBJ2-5; size: few
DNA: TGCAGTGCCTTAGCGGGAGGCACGAAGACCCAGTACTTC; CDR3: CSALAGGTKTQYF; V: TRBV20-1; D: TRBD2; J: TRBJ2-5; size: NA
DNA: TGTGCCAGCAGCCCAGGACAGGATAGCAATCAGCCCCAGCATTTT; CDR3: CASSPGQDSNQPQHF; V: TRBV9; D: TRBD1; J: TRBJ1-5; size: NA
DNA: TGTGCCAGCAGTTACGGGCGGCGGGGGGGCATAAGCACAGATACGCAGTATTTT; CDR3: CASSYGRRGGISTDTQYF; V: TRBV6-5; D: TRBD2; J: TRBJ2-3; size: NA
DNA: TGTGCCAGCAGTTACTCGAGTGGGAGACTCCGGGAGCAAGAGACCCAGTACTTC; CDR3: CASSYSSGRLREQETQYF; V: TRBV6-2/TRBV6-3; D: NA; J: TRBJ2-5; size: NA
DNA: TGTGCCAGCAGTGACCTCAGCTCCCACGAGCAGTACTTC; CDR3: CASSDLSSHEQYF; V: TRBV6-4; D: NA; J: TRBJ2-7; size: NA
DNA: TGCGCCAGCAGCTTGATCTGGCAGGGCACAGATACGCAGTATTTT; CDR3: CASSLIWQGTDTQYF; V: TRBV5-1; D: NA; J: TRBJ2-3; size: few
DNA: TGTGCCAGCAGCTTAGGGGCGATGGTAGGCGAAGAGACCCAGTACTTC; CDR3: CASSLGAMVGEETQYF; V: TRBV7-6; D: NA; J: TRBJ2-5; size: NA
DNA: TGCGCCAGCAGCCGGATAATGCCAGGTGCAGATACGCAGTATTTT; CDR3: CASSRIMPGADTQYF; V: TRBV4-1; D: NA; J: TRBJ2-3; size: NA
DNA: TGTGCCAGCAGTTTACGTGGCGGGGGACGAGAGACCCAGTACTTC; CDR3: CASSLRGGGRETQYF; V: TRBV28; D: TRBD2; J: TRBJ2-5; size: NA
DNA: TGTGCCAGCAGCCGCCGGGACAGGGGACAAAAACTGTTTTTT; CDR3: CASSRRDRGQKLFF; V: TRBV5-6; D: TRBD1; J: TRBJ1-4; size: few
DNA: TGTGCCAGCAGCACAACCAGGGAGAACACTGAAGCTTTCTTT; CDR3: CASSTTRENTEAFF; V: TRBV7-2; D: NA; J: TRBJ1-1; size: few
DNA: TGCGCCAGCAGCTTTGAGGACAGTGGATCCACCATATATTTT; CDR3: CASSFEDSGSTIYF; V: TRBV4-3; D: NA; J: TRBJ1-3; size: few